This T cell receptor beta chain was identified during a study of siplizumab effects on memory and regulatory T cells. Whole-study results and caveats: Most proliferating CD4+ or CD8+ clones, roughly 75-97%, had no naive or memory assignment. Naive T cells apparently outstripped memory cells in diversity and seemed major alloresponse contributors. No more than a minor fraction of alloreactive clones could be traced back to unstimulated subsets. Treatment with siplizumab left mappable alloreactive CD4+ clones averaging nearly 70% Treg-derived, compared with about 27% in controls.

The repertoire was sequenced with immunoSEQ multiplex PCR; TCRdb's copy has only in-frame clones and lacks some. This table has 50,000 or so clones, 87% appearing once. Of note for this clone: As yet, its antigen is unknown.

Trimming cost V 6 bases and J 4 bases, with 13 bases left between them. CDR3 length: 15 residues. Per germline, CDR1 MNHEY and CDR2 SMNVEV (reference sequence). This sequence joins TRBV27 and TRBJ2-6; D not resolved. Source material: naive CD8+ T cells sorted from blood. The sequence was collected from a human donor in good health. The CDR3 nucleotides read TGTGCCAGCAGCCCCGGCCGGCTAGGGGCCAACGTCCTGACTTTC. Amino acid sequence: CASSPGRLGANVLTF.